This T cell receptor beta chain was sequenced in a study of spatial heterogeneity in lung cancer. Study information: Alpha-chain detections were consistently fewer than beta-chain detections among the sequences. Raw reads contained each unique TCR and UMI combination more than ten times on average.

Time point noted: sample taken at primary tumor resection. In each case, whole RNA from tumor, nontumor lung or frozen PBMC was sequenced unsorted. Untreated early-stage non-small cell lung cancer patients, approximately 76 in total, were the donors. Note on this clonotype: As yet, its antigen is unknown. Just one base apart from a much larger clone, this may be a read error.

TCRdb used MiXCR to reprocess the 5' RACE reads, holding one entry per CDR3 protein. The sample consists of around 40,000 distinct CDR3 sequences, around 5.5% of them appearing once. Study-wide points: Tumor TCRs that were ubiquitous and expanded showed up in blood more at resection than follow-up.

Germline-derived CDR1 and CDR2 are MNHNY and SVGAGI (reference sequence). This CDR3 has 13 residues. The source was PBMCs, collected at surgery. The V gene is TRBV6-6, the J gene TRBJ2-7; D is possibly TRBD2 (6 bases). This TCR was recovered from a female donor with early-stage non-small cell lung cancer. CDR3 in amino acids: CANSYTSYYEQYF. CDR3 nucleotides: TGTGCCAACAGTTACACTAGCTACTACGAGCAGTACTTC.